The 16 T cell receptor beta chains presented below share a single source sample, sequenced in a study of T cell changes during pregnancy in multiple sclerosis (dated by TCRdb to about 2019). The library was generated by the immunoSEQ multiplex PCR assay. What TCRdb holds here is the immuneACCESS table cut down to in-frame rearrangements. Part of the clones is not present; checked against another copy, under half of the missing clones reflect an unresolved V gene, and the others are unexplained. In this sample the table shows around 60,000 clones, around 90% of which occur a single time. More than 1.3% of the sample lies in the top ten. The sample consisted of peripheral blood, taken in the second trimester of pregnancy. The receptors originated from a female donor with multiple sclerosis, enrolled in a pregnancy study.

The chain is built from TRBV27 and TRBJ2-5; 13 bases line up with TRBD2. Germline assignment: CDR1 MNHEY and CDR2 SMNVEV (reference sequence). This CDR3 contains 15 residues. Losses at the gene ends were 8 bases for V and 5 bases for J; bases not matched to a gene: 8. In DNA form, the CDR3 reads TGTGCCAGCCACCGGACTAGCGGGAGTGGGGAGACCCAGTACTTC. Encoded protein: CASHRTSGSGETQYF.

The chain combines TRBV9 with TRBJ1-5; tentative D call: TRBD1 (5 bases). The germline V gene encodes CDR1 SGDLS and CDR2 YYNGEE. Deletions cut 3 bases from V and 4 bases from J, with 11 bases between. The CDR3 has 14 residues. CDR3 protein: CASSADSFNQPQHF. The CDR3 bases are TGTGCCAGCAGCGCCGACAGTTTTAATCAGCCCCAGCATTTT.

J is TRBJ1-5 and V is TRBV19; TRBD1 matches at 7 bases. Unmatched junction bases numbered 12, after V lost 4 bases and J lost 9 bases. Germline values: CDR1 LNHDA, CDR2 SQIVND (reference sequence). The CDR3 is 15 residues long. CDR3 residues: CASSTGTAGLRPQHF. CDR3 DNA sequence: TGTGCCAGTAGTACCGGGACAGCGGGCCTGCGGCCCCAGCATTTT. Combining the CDR3 with reference TRBV19 and TRBJ1-5 gives the whole variable domain DGGITQSPKYLFRKEGQNVTLSCEQNLNHDAMYWYRQDPGQGLRLIYYSQIVNDFQKGDIAEGYSVSREKKESFPLTVTSAQKNPTAFYLCASSTGTAGLRPQHFGDGTRLSIL.

The J gene is TRBJ2-1, the V gene TRBV5-1; 10 bases align to TRBD2. The J segment lost 5 bases and the V segment lost 5 bases, leaving 4 bases of the junction unmatched. The CDR3 length is 14 residues. CDR1 and CDR2 (germline): SGHRS, YFSETQ. CDR3 protein: CASRLSGRDNEQFF. The CDR3 region has the DNA TGCGCCAGCAGATTAAGCGGGAGGGACAATGAGCAGTTCTTC.

Here the CDR3 reads CASSDDRGGSGANVLTF. The CDR3 nucleotides read TGTGCCAGCAGTGACGACAGGGGGGGCTCTGGGGCCAACGTCCTGACTTTC. The V gene is TRBV6-4, the J gene TRBJ2-6; 9 nucleotides agree with TRBD1. Germline V CDR1 and CDR2: MRHNA, SNTAGT. Losses at the gene ends were 2 bases for V and 0 bases for J; bases not matched to a gene: 2. CDR3 length equals 17 residues.

This chain connects TRBV19 to TRBJ1-2; TRBD1 matches 12 bases. Germline loops: CDR1 LNHDA, CDR2 SQIVND (reference sequence). Trimming removed 4 bases from V and 7 bases from J; junction bases left unmatched: 7. This CDR3 contains 15 residues. The CDR3 DNA reads as TGTGCCAGTAGTAACGACCGGGACAGGGGGCTTGGCTACACCTTC. Translation: CASSNDRDRGLGYTF.

The chain links TRBV18 to TRBJ2-7; TRBD2 aligns across 14 bases. V lost 3 bases, J lost 4 bases, and 5 bases stayed unmatched. CDR3 length equals 16 residues. Germline assignment: CDR1 KGHSH and CDR2 LQKENI. CDR3 in amino acids: CASSPGLAGGSYEQYF. Here the CDR3 DNA reads TGTGCCAGCTCACCCGGACTAGCGGGAGGATCATACGAGCAGTACTTC.

The chain uses TRBV29-1 and TRBJ2-3; 8 bases match TRBD1. The germline gives CDR1 SQVTM, CDR2 ANQGSEA. With 0 bases clipped from V and 1 base from J, the junction kept 12 bases outside the gene matches. The CDR3 is 18 residues long. In nucleotides, the CDR3 is TGCAGCGTTGAAGACTTGGACAGGGAAGATATCGGCACAGATACGCAGTATTTT. It translates to CSVEDLDREDIGTDTQYF.

The chain links TRBV4-1 to TRBJ2-1, with D tentatively TRBD1 (6 bases). The V end lost 3 bases, the J end lost 4 bases, and 19 bases lay between the germline ends. CDR1 is MGHRA, CDR2 YSYEKL, per germline. The CDR3 spans 17 residues. The CDR3 DNA reads TGCGCCAGCAGCCAGGGGGCATTAGCGACCCTTTACAATGAGCAGTTCTTC. The encoded protein is CASSQGALATLYNEQFF.

The chain recombines TRBV9 with TRBJ2-1; 7 bases are a match to TRBD2. Trimming took 0 bases from V and 7 from J; bases not matched to a gene: 10. There are 16 residues in the CDR3. The germline V gene has CDR1 SGDLS and CDR2 YYNGEE. CDR3 sequence: CASSVAQLATSNEQFF. Written as DNA, the CDR3 is TGTGCCAGCAGCGTAGCCCAACTAGCGACGAGTAATGAGCAGTTCTTC.

The chain uses TRBV30 and TRBJ1-3, with D possibly TRBD1 on 6 matching bases. Per germline, CDR1 GTSNPN and CDR2 SVGIG (reference sequence). The CDR3 is 14 residues long. V lost 2 bases and J lost 0, with 8 bases in between. The CDR3 here is CAWSYRASGNTIYF. The CDR3 nucleotides read TGTGCCTGGAGTTACAGGGCCTCTGGAAACACCATATATTTT.

This clone was detected once. The rearrangement joins TRBV7-2 to TRBJ2-1; D might be TRBD2 (5 bases). The CDR3 runs to 13 residues. The V end was cut by 0 bases, the J end by 9 bases, with 9 bases between. Germline CDR1 is SGHTA and CDR2 is FQGNSA. The CDR3 loop is CASSLAGVGEQFF. CDR3 nucleotides: TGTGCCAGCAGCTTAGCGGGAGTGGGTGAGCAGTTCTTC.

The genes are TRBV7-2 and TRBJ2-7; 10 nucleotides agree with TRBD2. CDR1 is SGHTA and CDR2 is FQGNSA in the germline V gene. The ends lost 5 bases at V and 3 bases at J; junction bases unmatched: 10. This CDR3 comprises 16 residues. DNA for the CDR3: TGTGCCAGCAGCCATGAGCGGGAGGGCCTGGACTACGAGCAGTACTTC. Protein product: CASSHEREGLDYEQYF.

This chain connects TRBV14 to TRBJ2-7, with TRBD2 matching over 11 bases. The CDR3 totals 16 residues. V was clipped by 3 bases and J by 5 bases; unmatched bases: 9. Germline V lookup: CDR1 SGHDN, CDR2 FVKESK. DNA of the CDR3: TGTGCCAGCAGCCACCCTATAGCGGGAGGGTTGGACGAGCAGTACTTC. This sequence encodes CASSHPIAGGLDEQYF.

J is TRBJ2-7 and V is TRBV4-2; 8 nucleotides align to TRBD1. Unmatched junction bases numbered 5, after V lost 3 bases and J lost 1 base. Germline V gene lookup returns CDR1 LGHNA and CDR2 YNFKEQ. The CDR3 totals 15 residues. DNA for the CDR3: TGTGCCAGCAGCCAGGAGGACAGGGCTTCCTACGAGCAGTACTTC. Translation: CASSQEDRASYEQYF.

On this clone itself: Other DNA sequences within the sample encode an identical CDR3. The rearrangement joins TRBV18 to TRBJ2-7; 8 bases map to TRBD2. CDR3 length: 14 amino acids. V was pared by 3 bases and J by 0 bases, with 1 base of the junction left unmatched. The V gene's germline CDR1 is KGHSH and CDR2 LQKENI. The CDR3 DNA reads as TGTGCCAGCTCACCGGGACTAGTCTCCTACGAGCAGTACTTC. It codes for CASSPGLVSYEQYF.